The source of this TCR beta chain is a study of blood T cells in healthy people across ages. Study overall: Per two T cells, about one barcoded beta molecule was captured through template switching.

Findings of the study overall: Naive CD4+ cell counts and diversity both ran higher in long-lived than in aged donors.

Then a second PCR, running about 6 to 12 cycles, was carried out with a sample-barcoded 5' primer and a J-beta primer mix. A single record per CDR3 protein comes from TCRdb applying MiXCR to the 5' RACE reads. Seen here are about 290,000 distinct CDR3 sequences, 25% to 30% observed once, and the top ten hold 25% to 30%. Trimming took 6 bases from V and 7 from J, leaving 13 bases between them. The CDR3 sequence is 13 residues long. Germline V gene lookup returns CDR1 DFQATT and CDR2 SNEGSKA (reference sequence). This clonotype was detected only a few times. The antigen is not known. The sequenced sample consisted of blood. The sequence was collected from a woman between 65 and 79 years old in good health. This rearrangement joins TRBV20-1 to TRBJ1-6; TRBD1 is a possible D gene (5 bases). The CDR3: CSAAGLRNSPLHF. CDR3 DNA sequence: TGCAGTGCCGCGGGACTTCGGAATTCACCCCTCCACTTT.